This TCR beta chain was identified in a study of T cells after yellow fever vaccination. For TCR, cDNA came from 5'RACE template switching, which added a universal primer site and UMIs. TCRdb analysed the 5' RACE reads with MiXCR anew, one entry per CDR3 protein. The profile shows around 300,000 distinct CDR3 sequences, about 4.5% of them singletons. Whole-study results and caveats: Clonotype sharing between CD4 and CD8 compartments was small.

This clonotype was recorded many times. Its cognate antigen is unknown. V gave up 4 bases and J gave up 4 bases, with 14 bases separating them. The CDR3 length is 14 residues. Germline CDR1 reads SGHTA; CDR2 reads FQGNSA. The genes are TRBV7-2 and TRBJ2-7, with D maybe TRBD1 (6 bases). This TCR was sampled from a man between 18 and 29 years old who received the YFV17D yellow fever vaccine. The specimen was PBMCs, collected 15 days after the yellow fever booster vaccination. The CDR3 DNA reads TGTGCCAGCAGCTCCCCGGACAGCTATTACGAGCAGTACTTC. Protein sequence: CASSSPDSYYEQYF.